The clone carrying this TCR beta chain has a handful of counts. The antigen is undetermined. Individual cDNA molecules were tagged with unique molecular identifiers, the study reported. TCRdb independently ran MiXCR on the 5' RACE reads; one entry per CDR3 protein. The sample yields around 62,000 distinct CDR3 sequences, roughly 12% seen once. The germline V gene encodes CDR1 KGHSH and CDR2 LQKENI. CDR3 length equals 15 residues. Germline trimming cut 2 bases from V and 10 bases from J; bases unmatched to any gene: 9. The source of the sample is a study of early T cells in non-severe SARS-CoV-2 infection. For the study at large: Alpha and beta chains were unpaired, from unsorted whole-blood bulk RNA.

Notes on the study in general: Database matching using VDJdb favored anti-spike CD8 responses, with private and CD4 specificities left missing.

This receptor was obtained from an adult who was a healthcare worker with PCR-confirmed SARS-CoV-2 infection or an uninfected control (not recorded which). The material sequenced was whole blood. The chain uses TRBV18 and TRBJ2-1, with 9 bases identical to TRBD2. The CDR3 here is CASSPGWLAGSEQFF. The DNA of the CDR3 is TGTGCCAGCTCACCAGGTTGGCTAGCGGGAAGCGAGCAGTTCTTC.